These 27 T cell receptor beta chains came from one sample sequenced in a study of a mutant IDH1 vaccine in newly diagnosed glioma. Generated by immunoSEQ multiplex PCR, the TCRdb table keeps only in-frame clones and is missing some. The repertoire holds about 34,000 clones, with about four fifths as singletons. Time point specified: baseline, week 1 (first vaccination visit). Indicated treatment: pre-vaccination baseline after standard-of-care therapy. The sequences come from peripheral blood mononuclear cells (PBMCs), collected from a glioma patient treated with radiotherapy, temozolomide or both. All receptors come from a man over 45 with glioma. Some clones in this sample may be carry-over from other donors' samples.

This chain uses TRBV18 with TRBJ1-6; D unclear. The V and J ends lost 3 bases and 5 bases respectively, with 11 bases between them. This CDR3 has 15 amino acids. Per the germline V gene, CDR1 is KGHSH and CDR2 is LQKENI. The DNA of the CDR3 is TGTGCCAGCTCACCCCAGACGAAGAATAATTCACCCCTCCACTTT. Its protein is CASSPQTKNNSPLHF.

This rearrangement joins TRBV6-1 to TRBJ1-5, with 8 bases identical to TRBD1. The trim removed 0 bases at V and 16 bases at J, leaving 14 bases unmatched. The CDR3 totals 15 residues. The germline gives CDR1 MNHNS, CDR2 SASEGT. CDR3 sequence reads: CASSEAPTGAGHQHF. The CDR3 region has the DNA TGTGCCAGCAGTGAAGCGCCGACAGGGGCCGGACACCAACATTTT.

This chain joins TRBV7-8 and TRBJ1-5, with D possibly TRBD1 on 5 matching bases. The CDR3 extends over 15 amino acids. Germline V gives CDR1 SGHVS, CDR2 FQNEAQ. Trimming shortened V by 3 bases and J by 1 base, and 10 bases separated the two germline ends. The CDR3 spells CASSFGRESNQPQHF. The CDR3, as DNA: TGTGCCAGCAGCTTTGGCAGGGAAAGCAATCAGCCCCAGCATTTT.

The chain links TRBV5-1 to TRBJ1-1; possibly TRBD1 for D (6 bases). The CDR3 totals 15 residues. Trimming took off 4 bases at V and 0 bases at J, with 13 bases between the two ends. Germline-derived CDR1 and CDR2 are SGHRS and YFSETQ. CDR3 bases: TGCGCCAGCAGCGCCGGGGGCGCTATGAACACTGAAGCTTTCTTT. This gives the protein CASSAGGAMNTEAFF.

The J gene is TRBJ1-2, the V gene TRBV28, with a tentative D call TRBD1 (6 bases). This CDR3 region has 15 residues. Trimming removed 10 bases at V and 7 bases at J, with 25 bases between. The germline CDR1 and CDR2 sequences are MDHEN and SYDVKM. DNA for the CDR3: TGTGCCACCTTACCTTTGGGGGGCCGGAGGAGTGGCTACACCTTC. It encodes CATLPLGGRRSGYTF.

The chain recombines TRBV7-9 with TRBJ2-1; D is perhaps TRBD2 (7 bases). V was pared by 5 bases and J by 8 bases, with 19 bases between. The germline gives CDR1 SEHNR, CDR2 FQNEAQ (reference sequence). The CDR3 runs 15 residues. As DNA, the CDR3 is TGTGCCAGCAGCGAGCTTAAGGGGGGGAGGCATGAGCAGTTCTTC. It translates to CASSELKGGRHEQFF.

This rearrangement joins TRBV2 to TRBJ2-7; 9 positions match TRBD1. This CDR3 comprises 15 residues. After removal of 7 bases from V and 3 bases from J, the junction contained 10 bases not matched to a gene. Per germline, CDR1 SNHLY and CDR2 FYNNEI. CDR3: CASNTPGQGGYEQYF. The CDR3 DNA reads as TGTGCCAGCAATACTCCGGGACAGGGTGGCTACGAGCAGTACTTC.

The CDR3 loop is CASSQDRSLNTEAFF. CDR3 nucleotide sequence: TGCGCCAGCAGCCAAGATCGGAGCCTGAACACTGAAGCTTTCTTT. V and J are TRBV4-3 and TRBJ1-1, with unresolved D. With 0 bases removed from V and 0 bases from J, the gap between germline ends came to 8 bases. This CDR3 spans 15 amino acids. Germline V lookup: CDR1 LGHNA, CDR2 YSLEER.

The chain carries TRBV6-5 and TRBJ2-3; no clear D gene. V lost 2 bases to trimming and J lost 4 bases, with 7 bases between them. This CDR3 is 13 amino acids long. Germline CDR1 MNHEY, CDR2 SVGAGI. In DNA form, the CDR3 reads TGTGCCAGCAGTTACGTCGGGTCAGATACGCAGTATTTT. Translating gives CASSYVGSDTQYF.

The J gene is TRBJ2-1, the V gene TRBV10-1, with D unclear. Trimming left V 9 bases short and J 7 bases short, with 1 base between. The CDR3 loop spans 8 amino acids. CDR1 and CDR2 (germline): WNHNN, SYGVQD (reference sequence). CDR3 loop: CARNEQFF. DNA for the CDR3: TGCGCCAGAAATGAGCAGTTCTTC.

The chain combines TRBV6-1 with TRBJ1-3; TRBD1 agrees at 9 bases. V lost 6 bases, J lost 4 bases, and 4 bases stayed unmatched. CDR3 length: 14 residues. The germline V gene encodes CDR1 MNHNS and CDR2 SASEGT. The CDR3 region is CASSDRGGGNTIYF. CDR3 DNA sequence: TGTGCCAGCAGCGACAGGGGGGGAGGAAACACCATATATTTT.

The CDR3: CASSVGGVETQYF. CDR3 in DNA: TGTGCCAGCAGCGTGGGAGGGGTCGAGACCCAGTACTTC. The rearrangement uses TRBV9 and TRBJ2-5; 7 bases map to TRBD2. CDR3 length: 13 amino acids. J was trimmed by 5 bases and V by 2 bases; bases with no gene match: 3. Germline assignment: CDR1 SGDLS and CDR2 YYNGEE.

V gene TRBV5-4 combines with J gene TRBJ2-5, with 8 bases lining up with TRBD2. V gave up 4 bases and J gave up 0 bases; unmatched junction bases: 5. This CDR3 has 15 amino acids. The germline V gene has CDR1 SGHNT and CDR2 YYREEE (reference sequence). The DNA of the CDR3 is TGTGCCAGCAGCACGGGGGGGAGAGACCAAGAGACCCAGTACTTC. Translating gives CASSTGGRDQETQYF.

The J gene is TRBJ2-1, the V gene TRBV5-1, with a tentative D call TRBD2 (6 bases). The germline V gene has CDR1 SGHRS and CDR2 YFSETQ. The CDR3 runs 13 residues. V was shortened by 2 bases and J by 9 bases, with 12 bases between the two germline ends. CDR3 amino acids: CASSFSSDIEQFF. The CDR3, as DNA: TGCGCCAGCAGCTTTTCTAGCGATATTGAGCAGTTCTTC.

This rearrangement joins TRBV7-9 to TRBJ1-5; no clear D. Germline V lookup: CDR1 SEHNR, CDR2 FQNEAQ (reference sequence). CDR3 length: 14 residues. The V gene lost 3 bases and the J gene lost 3 bases, with 9 bases spanning the gap. For the CDR3, the DNA is TGTGCCAGCAGCTTCAATAGCCCCAATCAGCCCCAGCATTTT. This sequence encodes CASSFNSPNQPQHF.

The chain joins TRBV27 to TRBJ2-1; tentatively, D is TRBD1 (5 bases). The V and J ends lost 6 bases and 5 bases respectively, with 14 bases between them. The germline V gene encodes CDR1 MNHEY and CDR2 SMNVEV (reference sequence). This CDR3 has 14 amino acids. CDR3 sequence: CASSAGLNHNEQFF. CDR3 DNA sequence: TGTGCCAGCAGCGCAGGGCTTAATCACAATGAGCAGTTCTTC.

J is TRBJ1-2 and V is TRBV20-1, with TRBD1 as a possible D gene (5 bases). Trimming shortened V by 3 bases and J by 7 bases, and 6 bases separated the two germline ends. The CDR3 runs 10 residues. Germline V gene data show CDR1 as DFQATT and CDR2 as SNEGSKA (reference sequence). DNA for the CDR3: TGCAGTGCTAGCCAGGGTGGCTACACCTTC. Residues: CSASQGGYTF.

V usage is TRBV4-1 and J usage is TRBJ1-4; D ambiguous. The CDR3 totals 14 residues. The germline V gene encodes CDR1 MGHRA and CDR2 YSYEKL. V lost 0 bases, J lost 6 bases, and 8 bases lay in between. This CDR3 reads CASSQEGLDEKLFF. The CDR3 coding sequence is TGCGCCAGCAGCCAAGAGGGCCTGGATGAAAAACTGTTTTTT.

The chain couples TRBV19 to TRBJ1-5; 8 bases agree with TRBD1. The germline CDR1 and CDR2 sequences are LNHDA and SQIVND (reference sequence). Trimming cost V 5 bases and J 4 bases; bases outside gene matches: 4. This CDR3 region has 14 residues. This CDR3 is CASSRTGWNQPQHF. The CDR3 DNA reads TGTGCCAGTAGTCGGACAGGGTGGAATCAGCCCCAGCATTTT. Filled out from reference TRBV19 and TRBJ1-5, the complete variable domain reads DGGITQSPKYLFRKEGQNVTLSCEQNLNHDAMYWYRQDPGQGLRLIYYSQIVNDFQKGDIAEGYSVSREKKESFPLTVTSAQKNPTAFYLCASSRTGWNQPQHFGDGTRLSIL.

Turning to this clone: The germline gene is not matched at one end of the junction; a read error may be the cause. The chain couples TRBV7-2 to TRBJ2-5; 8 bases align to TRBD1. The CDR3 is made up of 14 amino acids. Germline CDR1 SGHTA, CDR2 FQGNSA. CDR3 nucleotide sequence: TGTGCCAGCAGCTTTAGCAGGGGGCAAGGGACCCAGTACTTC. This codes for CASSFSRGQGTQYF. Looking up the rest from reference TRBV7-2 and TRBJ2-5 gives the full variable domain: GAGVSQSPSNKVTEKGKDVELRCDPISGHTALYWYRQSLGQGLEFLIYFQGNSAPDKSGLPSDRFSAERTGGSVSTLTIQRTQQEDSAVYLCASSFSRGQGTQYFGPGTRLLVL.

This clone was picked up a small number of times. The rearrangement links TRBV25-1 to TRBJ2-2; TRBD2 aligns across 14 bases. The CDR3 spans 18 residues. Trimming cost V 3 bases and J 4 bases; bases outside gene matches: 7. Germline loops: CDR1 MGHDK, CDR2 SYGVNS. CDR3: CASSDTGLAGVPTGELFF. The CDR3 DNA reads TGTGCCAGCAGTGATACGGGACTAGCGGGAGTCCCCACCGGGGAGCTGTTTTTT.

The chain uses TRBV29-1 and TRBJ2-1; 7 positions agree with TRBD1. This CDR3 region has 13 residues. CDR1 is SQVTM, CDR2 ANQGSEA, per germline. J was trimmed by 8 bases and V by 5 bases; bases with no gene match: 9. This chain's CDR3 is CSVREGGIDEQFF. The CDR3, as DNA: TGCAGCGTTCGAGAAGGGGGCATCGATGAGCAGTTCTTC.

The chain combines TRBV19 with TRBJ2-1; possibly TRBD2 for D (6 bases). V dropped 5 bases and J dropped 4 bases, with 12 bases sitting between them. The CDR3 runs 14 residues. The germline V gene encodes CDR1 LNHDA and CDR2 SQIVND (reference sequence). For the CDR3, the DNA is TGTGCCAGTAGTTATGGGGGGAGTTACAATGAGCAGTTCTTC. The encoded protein is CASSYGGSYNEQFF.

This clone has more than one count but fewer than ten. This sequence joins TRBV4-1 and TRBJ1-1; D may be TRBD1 (5 bases). The germline V gene encodes CDR1 MGHRA and CDR2 YSYEKL. CDR3 length: 16 residues. With 4 bases removed from V and 7 bases from J, the gap between germline ends came to 22 bases. The CDR3 protein is CASSLGQGAQFVEAFF. In DNA form, the CDR3 reads TGCGCCAGCAGCCTCGGTCAGGGAGCGCAATTCGTTGAAGCTTTCTTT.

This clone turned up a few times. The rearrangement joins TRBV2 to TRBJ1-1; no reliable D call. The CDR3 extends over 14 amino acids. Germline CDR1 reads SNHLY; CDR2 reads FYNNEI. The V gene lost 3 bases and the J gene lost 5 bases, with 13 bases spanning the gap. CDR3 bases: TGTGCCAGCAGTGAGGGAAGGGTTACGACTGAAGCTTTCTTT. Encoded protein: CASSEGRVTTEAFF. The variable domain in full, with the rest retrieved from reference TRBV2 and TRBJ1-1, is EPEVTQTPSHQVTQMGQEVILRCVPISNHLYFYWYRQILGQKVEFLVSFYNNEISEKSEIFDDQFSVERPDGSNFTLKIRSTKLEDSAMYFCASSEGRVTTEAFFGQGTRLTVV.

The chain uses TRBV6-4 and TRBJ2-3, with 9 positions matching TRBD2. Germline CDR1 MRHNA, CDR2 SNTAGT. The CDR3 consists of 15 residues. V was clipped by 3 bases and J by 4 bases; unmatched bases: 5. As DNA, the CDR3 is TGTGCCAGCAGTGAAACTAGCGGGTCTGCAGATACGCAGTATTTT. Translating gives CASSETSGSADTQYF.

V and J are TRBV2 and TRBJ2-2; no firm D call. Trimming removed 7 bases from V and 1 base from J, with 10 bases in between. The CDR3 is made up of 14 amino acids. CDR1 is SNHLY and CDR2 is FYNNEI in the germline V gene. CDR3 sequence reads: CASMATLNTGELFF. CDR3 nucleotides: TGTGCCAGCATGGCCACCTTGAACACCGGGGAGCTGTTTTTT. The whole variable domain, remainder taken from reference TRBV2 and TRBJ2-2, is EPEVTQTPSHQVTQMGQEVILRCVPISNHLYFYWYRQILGQKVEFLVSFYNNEISEKSEIFDDQFSVERPDGSNFTLKIRSTKLEDSAMYFCASMATLNTGELFFGEGSRLTVL.